The 3 T cell receptor beta chains presented below share a single source sample, sequenced in a study of beta chain features in type 1 diabetes. Expressed TCRB transcripts got sequenced, as all isolated RNA was reverse transcribed. Only in-frame clones appear in the TCRdb table, and some are missing; sequencing was by immunoSEQ multiplex PCR. Of fewer than 250,000 clones in the sample, 9.6% were seen once. Sequenced sample: naive CD4+ T cells from blood. These receptors originate from a woman under 30 in good health.

The gene calls are TRBV6-1 and TRBJ1-6; D gene ambiguous. The CDR3 totals 15 residues. With 4 bases removed from V and 0 bases from J, the gap between germline ends came to 7 bases. Looked up from germline, CDR1 is MNHNS and CDR2 is SASEGT. CDR3 sequence reads: CASSVALSYNSPLHF. CDR3 coding DNA: TGTGCCAGCAGTGTAGCTCTCTCCTATAATTCACCCCTCCACTTT.

The chain combines TRBV18 with TRBJ1-4; TRBD1 is a possible D gene (6 bases). The V gene's germline CDR1 is KGHSH and CDR2 LQKENI. Trimming removed 2 bases from V and 8 bases from J, with 15 bases in between. CDR3 length: 15 residues. CDR3 DNA sequence: TGTGCCAGCTCACCAGACGGGGCCAGGGGAGAAAAACTGTTTTTT. As protein: CASSPDGARGEKLFF.

The rearrangement joins TRBV6-6 to TRBJ1-5, with D possibly TRBD1 on 6 matching bases. CDR3 size: 13 residues. V was trimmed by 7 bases and J by 10 bases, leaving 17 bases between them. Per the germline V gene, CDR1 is MNHNY and CDR2 is SVGAGI (reference sequence). The CDR3 is CASTPGQGGPQHF. The CDR3 coding sequence is TGTGCCAGCACGCCGGGACAAGGGGGACCCCAGCATTTT.